This T cell receptor beta chain was observed in a study of T cell repertoires in cytomegalovirus infection. At the level of the study: Public TCR beta signatures provided an indication of both CMV infection and a matching HLA type. Study-level findings and limits: CMV carriers having the relevant HLA were flagged by cumulative public TCR beta family frequency. Ex vivo, HLA-C-restricted CMV-specific TCR beta clonotypes prevailed over the rest of the response.

Each CDR3 protein gets one entry after TCRdb re-called the reads with MiXCR. The top ten clones hold around 47% of a sample with 250,000 to 300,000 distinct CDR3 sequences, approximately 15% of them seen once. CDR3 length: 19 residues. Germline V lookup: CDR1 SEHNR, CDR2 FQNEAQ (reference sequence). V gave up 2 bases and J gave up 5 bases; unmatched junction bases: 17. This clonotype was seen at least ten times. What it binds is not known. Material for sequencing was CD8+ T cells from PBMCs. This rearrangement joins TRBV7-9 to TRBJ1-4, with 7 bases identical to TRBD1. The clonotype originates from a human donor in good health (CMV status not recorded). Some clones in this sample may be carry-over from other donors' samples. In DNA, the CDR3 is TGTGCCAGCAGCTTAAGGAGGGTGTCACACAGGGGAGTGAATGAAAAACTGTTTTTT. Translation gives CASSLRRVSHRGVNEKLFF. Together with reference TRBV7-9 and TRBJ1-4, the CDR3 gives the full variable domain: DTGVSQNPRHKITKRGQNVTFRCDPISEHNRLYWYRQTLGQGPEFLTYFQNEAQLEKSRLLSDRFSAERPKGSFSTLEIQRTEQGDSAMYLCASSLRRVSHRGVNEKLFFGSGTQLSVL.